Below are 18 T cell receptor beta chains sequenced from a single sample in a study of PD-1 blockade in classical Hodgkin lymphoma. All patients experienced relapse after autologous stem cell transplantation, and brentuximab vedotin exposure was variable. Sequenced by immunoSEQ multiplex PCR; TCRdb stores in-frame clones only, minus some. Among some 25,000 clones listed, around 84% were seen once. The sample was peripheral blood mononuclear cells (PBMCs), taken before the second cycle of nivolumab. These receptors were collected from a human donor with classical Hodgkin lymphoma.

The gene calls are TRBV6-1 and TRBJ1-1; no reliable D call. Germline V gives CDR1 MNHNS, CDR2 SASEGT. The CDR3 spans 13 residues. V lost 9 bases and J 0 bases, leaving 11 bases between the germline ends. The CDR3: CASRETLNTEAFF. The CDR3 DNA follows: TGTGCCAGTAGGGAGACTCTGAACACTGAAGCTTTCTTT.

V usage is TRBV7-6 and J usage is TRBJ2-7; D might be TRBD2 (6 bases). This CDR3 is 16 amino acids long. The ends were cut back, 1 base at V and 3 bases at J, with 16 bases in the middle. Germline V lookup: CDR1 SGHVS, CDR2 FNYEAQ. CDR3 bases: TGTGCCAGCAGCTTAGGGGCAGCCGGGACTGACTACGAGCAGTACTTC. Amino acids: CASSLGAAGTDYEQYF.

This clone appeared once. The J gene is TRBJ2-3, the V gene TRBV11-3, with 7 bases lining up with TRBD1. The CDR3 runs 16 residues. After removal of 1 base from V and 0 bases from J, the junction contained 4 bases not matched to a gene. Germline V CDR1 and CDR2: SGHNT, YENEEA. The CDR3 DNA reads as TGTGCCAGCAGCTTAGGAACAGGGGCTAGCACAGATACGCAGTATTTT. Translation: CASSLGTGASTDTQYF.

The J gene is TRBJ1-1, the V gene TRBV29-1; D is perhaps TRBD1 (6 bases). V was shortened by 0 bases and J by 5 bases, with 13 bases between the two germline ends. The CDR3 sequence is 14 residues long. Germline values: CDR1 SQVTM, CDR2 ANQGSEA. The chain's CDR3 is CSVEEGGKGTEAFF. CDR3 coding DNA: TGCAGCGTTGAAGAGGGGGGCAAAGGAACTGAAGCTTTCTTT.

The chain uses TRBV5-1 and TRBJ1-4; D not resolved. In germline, CDR1 is SGHRS, CDR2 YFSETQ. This CDR3 is 14 amino acids long. V was clipped by 4 bases and J by 5 bases, with 12 bases between them. In nucleotides, the CDR3 is TGCGCCAGCAGCACCGGGAGAGGGAATGAAAAACTGTTTTTT. Protein product: CASSTGRGNEKLFF.

The sample holds a few counts of this clone. V is TRBV14 and J is TRBJ2-7; D remains ambiguous. V shed 4 bases and J shed 4 bases, with 20 bases lying between them. The CDR3 length is 16 residues. Germline lookup yields CDR1 SGHDN and CDR2 FVKESK. This chain's CDR3 is CASSLLQVQFSYEQYF. The CDR3 DNA follows: TGTGCCAGCAGCCTTTTGCAGGTCCAATTCTCGTACGAGCAGTACTTC.

The chain employs TRBV9 and TRBJ2-1, with a possible D match to TRBD2 (6 bases). V lost 4 bases, J lost 8 bases, and 22 bases lay in between. Per the germline V gene, CDR1 is SGDLS and CDR2 is YYNGEE. The CDR3 consists of 16 residues. Here the CDR3 DNA reads TGTGCCAGCAGCCCGGCGGGGACCTCCTTTGGGCATGAGCAGTTCTTC. This sequence encodes CASSPAGTSFGHEQFF.

The V and J genes are TRBV5-1 and TRBJ2-3, with D maybe TRBD1 (6 bases). Trimming cost V 5 bases and J 5 bases, with 15 bases left between them. This CDR3 region has 14 residues. The germline V gene has CDR1 SGHRS and CDR2 YFSETQ. This chain's CDR3 is CASRTGYVGDTQYF. DNA for the CDR3: TGCGCCAGCAGGACAGGTTACGTAGGAGATACGCAGTATTTT.

Remarks on this clone: A junction boundary mismatches the germline segment, possibly from a read error. The rearrangement joins TRBV7-7 to TRBJ1-4, with D possibly being TRBD1 (5 bases). This CDR3 region has 14 residues. Looked up from germline, CDR1 is SSHAT and CDR2 is FNYEAQ (reference sequence). Here the CDR3 reads CASSLQGTNEKLFF. The CDR3 nucleotides are TGTGCTAGCAGCTTGCAGGGAACTAATGAAAAACTGTTTTTT.

V and J are TRBV30 and TRBJ2-7; maybe TRBD2 (7 bases). V gave up 3 bases and J gave up 0 bases, with 15 bases separating them. Germline-derived CDR1 and CDR2 are GTSNPN and SVGIG (reference sequence). The CDR3 has 15 amino acids. The chain's CDR3 is CAWRKRGATSYEQYF. In DNA, the CDR3 is TGTGCCTGGAGGAAACGGGGGGCTACCTCCTACGAGCAGTACTTC.

The chain employs TRBV7-2 and TRBJ1-2; the D is unclear. CDR1 is SGHTA, CDR2 FQGNSA, per germline. The CDR3 contains 13 residues. V gave up 5 bases and J gave up 5 bases, with 12 bases separating them. CDR3 region: CASSPPSLYGYTF. DNA of the CDR3: TGTGCCAGCAGCCCCCCTTCGCTATATGGCTACACCTTC.

This clone turned up a few times. The genes are TRBV30 and TRBJ1-5; D is perhaps TRBD1 (5 bases). V shed 7 bases and J shed 7 bases, with 14 bases lying between them. This CDR3 is built from 12 residues. Germline assignment: CDR1 GTSNPN and CDR2 SVGIG (reference sequence). The CDR3 is CASRQIGQPQHF. CDR3 sequence (DNA): TGTGCCTCGAGACAGATAGGGCAGCCCCAGCATTTT.

This sequence joins TRBV19 and TRBJ2-7; 9 bases align to TRBD1. The CDR3 extends over 14 amino acids. CDR1 and CDR2 (germline): LNHDA, SQIVND (reference sequence). Trimming took 4 bases from V and 6 from J; bases not matched to a gene: 7. The CDR3 nucleotides read TGTGCCAGTAGTAGAGCCGGGACAGGGCCCGAGCAGTACTTC. Encoded protein: CASSRAGTGPEQYF.

The chain combines TRBV27 with TRBJ2-5, with no clear D. V lost 2 bases and J 1 base, leaving 5 bases between the germline ends. Germline V gene lookup returns CDR1 MNHEY and CDR2 SMNVEV (reference sequence). This CDR3 has 13 amino acids. The CDR3 loop is CASSLRFQETQYF. DNA of the CDR3: TGTGCCAGCAGTTTAAGGTTCCAAGAGACCCAGTACTTC.

This clone was detected only once. The chain is built from TRBV18 and TRBJ1-4, with D hard to call. The V end lost 3 bases, the J end lost 5 bases, and 16 bases lay between the germline ends. The germline V gene has CDR1 KGHSH and CDR2 LQKENI. The CDR3 runs 16 residues. CDR3 nucleotide sequence: TGTGCCAGCTCACCTTATTTTTCTGGAGGGAATGAAAAACTGTTTTTT. Protein sequence: CASSPYFSGGNEKLFF.

In its sample, this clone was seen once. CDR3 sequence: CASSLESGQHHNYSNQPQHF. In DNA form, the CDR3 reads TGTGCCAGCAGCTTAGAATCGGGACAACACCACAACTATAGCAATCAGCCCCAGCATTTT. The rearrangement uses TRBV11-3 and TRBJ1-5; D is perhaps TRBD1 (6 bases). The CDR3 has 20 amino acids. Germline CDR1 and CDR2: SGHNT and YENEEA. Trimming cost V 0 bases and J 0 bases, with 21 bases left between them.

The chain links TRBV5-6 to TRBJ1-5; TRBD1 matches 9 bases. Germline CDR1 is SGHDT and CDR2 is YYEEEE. The trim removed 3 bases at V and 3 bases at J, leaving 4 bases unmatched. The CDR3 totals 15 residues. The chain's CDR3 is CASSWGQGINQPQHF. In DNA, the CDR3 is TGTGCCAGCAGCTGGGGACAGGGAATCAATCAGCCCCAGCATTTT.

A single count supports this clone. V usage is TRBV5-1 and J usage is TRBJ1-4; no definite D call. This CDR3 has 16 amino acids. Per germline, CDR1 SGHRS and CDR2 YFSETQ. Trimming stripped 0 bases from V and 0 bases from J, with 9 bases between. The CDR3 loop is CASSLDGDATNEKLFF. DNA of the CDR3: TGCGCCAGCAGCTTGGATGGGGATGCAACTAATGAAAAACTGTTTTTT.